The 17 T cell receptor beta chains below all came from one sample that was sequenced in a study of blood T cell repertoires in COVID-19. Profiled with immunoSEQ multiplex PCR; TCRdb holds only in-frame clones, not every one. The sample lists about 50,000 clones, more than 80% seen once, with about 6% in the top ten. Material: peripheral blood. The receptors were gathered from a man aged 55 to 70 with acute or convalescent COVID-19.

The chain joins TRBV28 to TRBJ1-1, with D perhaps TRBD1 (5 bases). CDR1 and CDR2 (germline): MDHEN, SYDVKM. The CDR3 contains 14 residues. V lost 6 bases to trimming and J lost 1 base, with 12 bases between them. The CDR3 is CASSPARANTEAFF. CDR3 bases: TGTGCCAGCAGCCCAGCCAGGGCGAACACTGAAGCTTTCTTT.

This sequence joins TRBV5-5 and TRBJ2-4, with TRBD1 as a possible D gene (7 bases). The CDR3 consists of 12 residues. Germline V CDR1 and CDR2: SGHKS, YYEKEE (reference sequence). Trimming removed 0 bases from V and 12 bases from J, with 10 bases in between. For the CDR3, the DNA is TGTGCCAGCAGCTTGGCGGAGGGGGCTCAGTACTTC. Translated, it gives CASSLAEGAQYF.

V gene TRBV6-6 combines with J gene TRBJ1-2; D ambiguous. Germline-derived CDR1 and CDR2 are MNHNY and SVGAGI (reference sequence). V lost 7 bases and J lost 7, with 22 bases in between. This CDR3 region has 15 residues. CDR3 bases: TGTGCCAGCACCTTAAAAGGTGGGAGTTTGGGTGGCTACACCTTC. Protein product: CASTLKGGSLGGYTF.

The V and J genes are TRBV24-1 and TRBJ2-1; no clear D. The CDR3 covers 14 residues. CDR1 is KGHDR, CDR2 SFDVKD, per germline. V gave up 6 bases and J gave up 0 bases, with 8 bases separating them. This chain's CDR3 is CATSSESSYNEQFF. In DNA, the CDR3 is TGTGCCACCAGTTCTGAGTCCTCCTACAATGAGCAGTTCTTC.

This clone appeared a few times. This chain joins TRBV27 and TRBJ2-1; 11 bases match TRBD2. Germline assignment: CDR1 MNHEY and CDR2 SMNVEV (reference sequence). The J segment lost 8 bases and the V segment lost 8 bases, leaving 8 bases of the junction unmatched. The CDR3 covers 14 residues. Here the CDR3 reads CASGTSGSIDEQFF. The CDR3 region has the DNA TGTGCCAGCGGTACTAGCGGGAGTATAGATGAGCAGTTCTTC.

Concerning this clone: Other DNA sequences in this sample translate to the same CDR3. This chain links TRBV5-1 with TRBJ2-3; no clear D. The V end was cut by 0 bases, the J end by 0 bases, with 5 bases between. The CDR3 spans 14 residues. Germline V lookup: CDR1 SGHRS, CDR2 YFSETQ. CDR3 in DNA: TGCGCCAGCAGCTTGGGGCAGAGCACAGATACGCAGTATTTT. Residues: CASSLGQSTDTQYF. The full variable domain, in which reference TRBV5-1 and TRBJ2-3 provide the parts outside the CDR3, is KAGVTQTPRYLIKTRGQQVTLSCSPISGHRSVSWYQQTPGQGLQFLFEYFSETQRNKGNFPGRFSGRQFSNSRSEMNVSTLELGDSALYLCASSLGQSTDTQYFGPGTRLTVL.

The genes are TRBV6-1 and TRBJ2-2; TRBD2 might be the D (6 bases). Germline-derived CDR1 and CDR2 are MNHNS and SASEGT. V was cut by 4 bases and J by 4 bases, with 19 bases left in between. This CDR3 contains 17 residues. The DNA of the CDR3 is TGTGCCAGCAGTGCCGCGGGGCCAGGGAGGTCCACCGGGGAGCTGTTTTTT. Protein: CASSAAGPGRSTGELFF.

For this clone: Other DNA sequences in this sample translate to the same CDR3. The gene calls are TRBV14 and TRBJ2-2; D remains ambiguous. Trimming stripped 4 bases from V and 4 bases from J, with 19 bases between. Germline V gene lookup returns CDR1 SGHDN and CDR2 FVKESK. The CDR3 consists of 17 residues. The CDR3 protein is CASSPGFPGKITGELFF. DNA of the CDR3: TGTGCCAGCAGCCCCGGTTTCCCGGGTAAGATCACCGGGGAGCTGTTTTTT.

V gene TRBV5-3 combines with J gene TRBJ1-4, with D possibly TRBD1 on 5 matching bases. TRBV5-3 is flagged as an ORF with uncertain function. CDR3 size: 17 residues. V lost 0 bases and J lost 5, with 17 bases in between. CDR3 nucleotides: TGTGCCAGAAGCTTGGAAGTGGAGGGCAGGGAGAATGAAAAACTGTTTTTT. This translates into CARSLEVEGRENEKLFF.

A remark on this clone: The junction departs from the called germline gene at one end, perhaps through a read error. J is TRBJ2-2 and V is TRBV5-4, with 9 bases identical to TRBD1. CDR1 is SGHNT and CDR2 is YYREEE in the germline V gene (reference sequence). CDR3 size: 16 residues. CDR3 sequence (DNA): TGTGCCAGCAGGACAGGGGGATCGGGCAACACTGGGGAGCTGTTTTTT. It translates to CASRTGGSGNTGELFF.

V is TRBV24-1 and J is TRBJ1-3, with TRBD1 as a possible D gene (5 bases). CDR1 and CDR2 (germline): KGHDR, SFDVKD. V lost 0 bases, J lost 0 bases, and 14 bases lay in between. CDR3 length equals 18 residues. The CDR3: CATSDLGTSMSSGNTIYF. CDR3 coding DNA: TGTGCCACCAGTGATTTGGGGACTTCTATGAGCTCTGGAAACACCATATATTTT.

This clone was picked up one time. V is TRBV21-1 and J is TRBJ2-1; TRBD2, the table's D call, was not compared with the DNA. TRBV21-1 is deemed a pseudogene. The CDR3 loop spans 17 amino acids. The CDR3 bases are TGTGCCAGCAGCCCGACGACTAGCGGTAGCTCCTACAATGAGCAGTTCTTC. As protein: CASSPTTSGSSYNEQFF.

This clone turned up a few times. The V gene is TRBV9, the J gene TRBJ2-7, with D possibly TRBD2 on 6 matching bases. The CDR3 runs 15 residues. With 7 bases removed from V and 0 bases from J, the gap between germline ends came to 17 bases. CDR1 SGDLS and CDR2 YYNGEE come from the germline V gene. The CDR3 region is CASSPGTLYSYEQYF. In nucleotides, the CDR3 is TGTGCCAGCTCCCCTGGGACTCTCTACTCCTACGAGCAGTACTTC.

The chain couples TRBV5-1 to TRBJ1-4; D is unclear. This CDR3 has 13 amino acids. Germline CDR1 SGHRS, CDR2 YFSETQ. Trimming left V 1 base short and J 10 bases short, with 11 bases between. The chain's CDR3 is CASSLPGGGKLFF. DNA of the CDR3: TGCGCCAGCAGCTTGCCGGGTGGAGGAAAACTGTTTTTT.

The chain joins TRBV27 to TRBJ1-2; 9 bases fit TRBD1. The germline V gene encodes CDR1 MNHEY and CDR2 SMNVEV (reference sequence). J was trimmed by 11 bases and V by 8 bases; bases with no gene match: 18. The CDR3 is 15 residues long. The DNA of the CDR3 is TGTGCCAGCGGGACAGGGAGTAATTTTGTATGGTGGTACACCTTC. Protein: CASGTGSNFVWWYTF.

This chain joins TRBV4-1 and TRBJ2-7; no clear D. V lost 3 bases, J lost 2 bases, and 14 bases lay in between. CDR1 and CDR2 (germline): MGHRA, YSYEKL. The CDR3 is 15 amino acids. CDR3 protein: CASSQNISPTYEQYF. Written as DNA, the CDR3 is TGCGCCAGCAGCCAGAATATAAGCCCCACCTACGAGCAGTACTTC.

The chain combines TRBV28 with TRBJ2-7; no clear D gene. This CDR3 is built from 12 residues. Germline V gene lookup returns CDR1 MDHEN and CDR2 SYDVKM. V was shortened by 3 bases and J by 5 bases, with 8 bases between the two germline ends. The CDR3 loop reads CASSFYSNEQYF. The CDR3 coding sequence is TGTGCCAGCAGTTTCTACAGCAACGAGCAGTACTTC.